This TCR beta chain was documented in a study of blood T cells in healthy people across ages. The authors ran a second PCR of roughly 6 to 12 cycles using a sample-barcoded 5' primer and a J-beta primer mix. Each CDR3 protein is one row after TCRdb ran MiXCR on the 5' RACE reads. The sample has 650,000 to 800,000 distinct CDR3 sequences, 40% to 50% seen once. Overall study findings and caveats: CMV status of donors was unknown, possibly confounding expanded clonotype changes.

Germline assignment: CDR1 SGHNT and CDR2 YENEEA. The CDR3 consists of 13 residues. Note on this clonotype: Its antigen remains unknown.

The sequenced material came from blood. V and J are TRBV11-3 and TRBJ2-5, with D maybe TRBD1 (5 bases). The J call may be mistaken, given a closer DNA end match to TRBJ2-7. The TCR originated in a man aged 55 to 70 in good health. CDR3 sequence reads: CASSRSGIYEQYF. CDR3 DNA sequence: TGTGCCAGCAGCCGATCAGGGATTTACGAGCAGTACTTC.